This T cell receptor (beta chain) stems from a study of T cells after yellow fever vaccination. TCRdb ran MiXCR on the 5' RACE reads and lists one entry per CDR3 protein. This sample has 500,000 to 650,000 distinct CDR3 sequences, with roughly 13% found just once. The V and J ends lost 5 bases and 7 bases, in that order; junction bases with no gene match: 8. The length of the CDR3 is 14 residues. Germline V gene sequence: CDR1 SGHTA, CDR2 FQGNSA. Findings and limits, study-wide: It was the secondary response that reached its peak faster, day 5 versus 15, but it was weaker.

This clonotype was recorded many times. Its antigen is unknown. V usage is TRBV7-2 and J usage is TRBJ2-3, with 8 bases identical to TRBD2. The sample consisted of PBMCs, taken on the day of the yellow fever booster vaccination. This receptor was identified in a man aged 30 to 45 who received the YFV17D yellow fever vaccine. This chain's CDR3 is CASSNSGSINTQYF. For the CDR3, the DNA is TGTGCCAGCAGCAACAGCGGGAGTATAAATACGCAGTATTTT.